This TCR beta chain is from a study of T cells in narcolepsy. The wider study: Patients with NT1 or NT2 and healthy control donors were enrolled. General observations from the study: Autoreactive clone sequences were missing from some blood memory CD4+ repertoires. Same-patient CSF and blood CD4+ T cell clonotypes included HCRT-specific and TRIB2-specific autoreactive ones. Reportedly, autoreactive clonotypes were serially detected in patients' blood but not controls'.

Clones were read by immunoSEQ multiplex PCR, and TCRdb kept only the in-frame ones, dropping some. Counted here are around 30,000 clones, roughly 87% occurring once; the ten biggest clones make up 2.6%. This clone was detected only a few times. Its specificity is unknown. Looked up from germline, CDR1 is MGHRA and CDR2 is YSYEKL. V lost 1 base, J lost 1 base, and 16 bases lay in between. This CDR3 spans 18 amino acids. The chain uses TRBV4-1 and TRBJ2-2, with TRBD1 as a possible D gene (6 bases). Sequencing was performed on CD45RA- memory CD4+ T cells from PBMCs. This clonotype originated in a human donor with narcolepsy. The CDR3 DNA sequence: TGCGCCAGCAGCCAAGGGAGGTCACAGGGTGGGAACACCGGGGAGCTGTTTTTT. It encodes CASSQGRSQGGNTGELFF.